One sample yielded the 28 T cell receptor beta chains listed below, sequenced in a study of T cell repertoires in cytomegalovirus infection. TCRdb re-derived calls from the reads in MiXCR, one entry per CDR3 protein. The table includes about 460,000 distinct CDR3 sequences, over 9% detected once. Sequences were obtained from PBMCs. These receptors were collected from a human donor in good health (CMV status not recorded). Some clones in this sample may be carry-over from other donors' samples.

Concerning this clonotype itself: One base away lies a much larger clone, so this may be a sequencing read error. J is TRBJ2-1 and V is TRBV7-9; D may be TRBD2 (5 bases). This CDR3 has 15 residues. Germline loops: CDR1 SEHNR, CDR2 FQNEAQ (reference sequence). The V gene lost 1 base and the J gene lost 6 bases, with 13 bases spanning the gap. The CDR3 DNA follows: TGTGCCAGCAGCTTAGGCAGCGGCCTGCGCAATGAGCAGTTCTTC. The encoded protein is CASSLGSGLRNEQFF.

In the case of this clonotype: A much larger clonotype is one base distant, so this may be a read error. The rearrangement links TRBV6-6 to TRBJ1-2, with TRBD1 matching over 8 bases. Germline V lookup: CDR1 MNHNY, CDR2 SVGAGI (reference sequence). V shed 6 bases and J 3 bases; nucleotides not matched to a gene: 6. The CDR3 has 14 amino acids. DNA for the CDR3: TGTGCCAGCAGCCCACAGGGGGACTACTATGGCTACACCTTC. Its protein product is CASSPQGDYYGYTF.

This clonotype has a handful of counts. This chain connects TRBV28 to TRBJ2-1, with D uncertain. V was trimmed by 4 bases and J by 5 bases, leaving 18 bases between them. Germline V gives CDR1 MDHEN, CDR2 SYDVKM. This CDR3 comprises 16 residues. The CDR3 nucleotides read TGTGCCAGCAGTTCTGGATCTAGAGATGTCGACAATGAGCAGTTCTTC. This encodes CASSSGSRDVDNEQFF.

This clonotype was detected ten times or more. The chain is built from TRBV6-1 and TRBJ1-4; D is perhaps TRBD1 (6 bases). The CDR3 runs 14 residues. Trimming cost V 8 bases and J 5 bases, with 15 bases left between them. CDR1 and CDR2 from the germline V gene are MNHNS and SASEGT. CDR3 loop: CASRRGDTNEKLFF. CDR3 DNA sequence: TGTGCCAGCCGACGGGGGGACACAAATGAAAAACTGTTTTTT.

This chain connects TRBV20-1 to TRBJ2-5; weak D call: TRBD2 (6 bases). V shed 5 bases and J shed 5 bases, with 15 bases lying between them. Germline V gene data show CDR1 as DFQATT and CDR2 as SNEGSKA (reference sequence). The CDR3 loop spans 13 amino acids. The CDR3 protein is CSAPAGTGETQYF. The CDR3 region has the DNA TGCAGTGCTCCGGCGGGGACGGGTGAGACCCAGTACTTC.

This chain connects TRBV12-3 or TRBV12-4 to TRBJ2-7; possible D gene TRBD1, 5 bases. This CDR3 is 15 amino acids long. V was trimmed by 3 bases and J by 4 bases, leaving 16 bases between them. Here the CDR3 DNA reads TGTGCCAGCAGTTTCCCTCACCAACAGGAATACGAGCAGTACTTC. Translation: CASSFPHQQEYEQYF.

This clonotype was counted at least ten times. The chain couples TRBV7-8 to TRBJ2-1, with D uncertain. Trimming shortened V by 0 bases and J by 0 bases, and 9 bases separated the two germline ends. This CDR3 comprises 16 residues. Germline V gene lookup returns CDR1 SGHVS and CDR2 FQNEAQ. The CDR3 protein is CASSLASSLSYNEQFF. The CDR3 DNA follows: TGTGCCAGCAGCTTAGCCTCTTCTCTCTCCTACAATGAGCAGTTCTTC.

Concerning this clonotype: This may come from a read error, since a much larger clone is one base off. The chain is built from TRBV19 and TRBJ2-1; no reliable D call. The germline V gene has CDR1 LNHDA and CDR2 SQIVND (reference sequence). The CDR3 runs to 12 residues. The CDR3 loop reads CTSSITSGLQFF. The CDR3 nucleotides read TGTACCAGTAGTATCACCTCTGGGCTGCAGTTCTTC. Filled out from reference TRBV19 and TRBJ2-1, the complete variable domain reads DGGITQSPKYLFRKEGQNVTLSCEQNLNHDAMYWYRQDPGQGLRLIYYSQIVNDFQKGDIAEGYSVSREKKESFPLTVTSAQKNPTAFYLCTSSITSGLQFFGPGTRLTVL.

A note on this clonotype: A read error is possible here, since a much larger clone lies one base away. CDR3 protein: CASSQAWGNIGELFF. The CDR3 bases are TGTGCCAGCAGCCAAGCCTGGGGGAACATCGGGGAGCTGTTTTTT. The chain joins TRBV14 to TRBJ2-2; D is tentatively TRBD1 or TRBD2 (5 bases each). The CDR3 extends over 15 amino acids. Germline CDR1 and CDR2: SGHDN and FVKESK.

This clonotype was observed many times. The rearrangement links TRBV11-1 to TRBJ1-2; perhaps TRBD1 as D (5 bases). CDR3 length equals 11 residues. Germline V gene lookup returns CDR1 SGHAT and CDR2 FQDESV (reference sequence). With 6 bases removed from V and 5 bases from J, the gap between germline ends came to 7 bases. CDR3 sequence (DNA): TGTGCCAGCAGAGGGGAGTATGGCTACACCTTC. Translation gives CASRGEYGYTF.

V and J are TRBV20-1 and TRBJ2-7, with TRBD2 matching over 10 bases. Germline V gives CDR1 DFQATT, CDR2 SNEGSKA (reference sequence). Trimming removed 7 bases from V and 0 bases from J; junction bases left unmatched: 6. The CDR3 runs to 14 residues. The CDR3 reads CSVTSGTISYEQYF. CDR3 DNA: TGCAGTGTCACTAGCGGGACCATCTCCTACGAGCAGTACTTC.

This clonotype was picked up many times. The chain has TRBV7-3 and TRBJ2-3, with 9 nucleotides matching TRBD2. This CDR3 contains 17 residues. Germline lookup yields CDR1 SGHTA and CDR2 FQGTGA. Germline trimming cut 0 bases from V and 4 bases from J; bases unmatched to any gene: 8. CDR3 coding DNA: TGTGCCAGCAGCTTAACGCCGGGGACTAGCACCGCAGATACGCAGTATTTT. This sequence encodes CASSLTPGTSTADTQYF.

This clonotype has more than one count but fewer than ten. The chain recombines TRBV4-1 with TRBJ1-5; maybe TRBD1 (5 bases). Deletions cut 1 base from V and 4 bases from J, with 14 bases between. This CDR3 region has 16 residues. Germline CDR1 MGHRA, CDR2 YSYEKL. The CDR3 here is CASSQGRVGGNQPQHF. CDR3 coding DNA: TGCGCCAGCAGCCAAGGAAGGGTCGGGGGAAATCAGCCCCAGCATTTT.

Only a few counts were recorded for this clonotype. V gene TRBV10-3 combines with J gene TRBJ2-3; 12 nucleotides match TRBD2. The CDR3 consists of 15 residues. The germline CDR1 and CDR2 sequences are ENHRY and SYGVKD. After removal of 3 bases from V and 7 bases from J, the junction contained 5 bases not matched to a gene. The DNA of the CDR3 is TGTGCCATCAGTGAAGGGCTAGCGGGAGGGAATACGCAGTATTTT. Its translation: CAISEGLAGGNTQYF.

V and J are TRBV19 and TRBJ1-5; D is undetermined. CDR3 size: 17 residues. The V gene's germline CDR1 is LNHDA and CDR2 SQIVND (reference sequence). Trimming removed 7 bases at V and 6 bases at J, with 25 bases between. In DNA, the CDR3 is TGTGCCAGTATCAAAAGCGGGGTCGATAGGCTCGGTCAGCCCCAGCATTTT. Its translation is CASIKSGVDRLGQPQHF. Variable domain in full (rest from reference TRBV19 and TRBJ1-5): DGGITQSPKYLFRKEGQNVTLSCEQNLNHDAMYWYRQDPGQGLRLIYYSQIVNDFQKGDIAEGYSVSREKKESFPLTVTSAQKNPTAFYLCASIKSGVDRLGQPQHFGDGTRLSIL.

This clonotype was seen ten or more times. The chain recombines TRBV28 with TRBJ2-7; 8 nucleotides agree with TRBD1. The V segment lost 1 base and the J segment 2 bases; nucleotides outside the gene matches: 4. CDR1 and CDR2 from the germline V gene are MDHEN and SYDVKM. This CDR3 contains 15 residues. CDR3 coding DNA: TGTGCCAGCAGTTTATTGCCGGGACAGGCCTACGAGCAGTACTTC. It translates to CASSLLPGQAYEQYF.

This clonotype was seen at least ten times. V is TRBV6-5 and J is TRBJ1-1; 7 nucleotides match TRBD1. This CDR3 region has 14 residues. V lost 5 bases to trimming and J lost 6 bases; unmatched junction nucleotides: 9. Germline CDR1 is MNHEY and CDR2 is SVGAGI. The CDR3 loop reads CASSALTGVAEAFF. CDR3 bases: TGTGCCAGCAGTGCACTCACAGGGGTGGCTGAAGCTTTCTTT.

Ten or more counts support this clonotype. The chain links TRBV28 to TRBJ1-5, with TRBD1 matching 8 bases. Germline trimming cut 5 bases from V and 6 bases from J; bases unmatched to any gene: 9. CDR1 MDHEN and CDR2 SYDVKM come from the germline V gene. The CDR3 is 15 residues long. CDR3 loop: CASSRGQGATQPQHF. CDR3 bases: TGTGCCAGCAGTCGCGGACAGGGAGCGACTCAGCCCCAGCATTTT.

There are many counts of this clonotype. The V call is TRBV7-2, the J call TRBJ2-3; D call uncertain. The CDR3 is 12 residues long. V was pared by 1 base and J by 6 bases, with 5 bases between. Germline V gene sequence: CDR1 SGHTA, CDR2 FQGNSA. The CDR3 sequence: CASSLDRDTQYF. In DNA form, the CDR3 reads TGTGCCAGCAGCTTAGATAGGGATACGCAGTATTTT.

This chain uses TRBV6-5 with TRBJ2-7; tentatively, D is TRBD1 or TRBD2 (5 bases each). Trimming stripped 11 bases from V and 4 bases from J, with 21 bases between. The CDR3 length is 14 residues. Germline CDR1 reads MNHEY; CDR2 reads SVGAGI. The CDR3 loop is CAAGTGTARYEQYF. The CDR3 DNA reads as TGTGCCGCAGGGACCGGGACCGCGCGATACGAGCAGTACTTC.

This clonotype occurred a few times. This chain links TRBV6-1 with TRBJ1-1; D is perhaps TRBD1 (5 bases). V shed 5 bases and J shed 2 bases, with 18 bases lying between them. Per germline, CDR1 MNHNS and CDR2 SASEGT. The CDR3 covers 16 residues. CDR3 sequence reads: CASSQSWVTANTEAFF. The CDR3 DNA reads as TGTGCCAGCAGTCAAAGCTGGGTGACAGCTAACACTGAAGCTTTCTTT.

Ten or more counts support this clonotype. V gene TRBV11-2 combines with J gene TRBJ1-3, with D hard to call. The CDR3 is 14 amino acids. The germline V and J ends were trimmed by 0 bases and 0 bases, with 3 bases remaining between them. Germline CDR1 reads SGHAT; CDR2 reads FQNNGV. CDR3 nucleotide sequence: TGTGCCAGCAGCTTAGAGGTCTCTGGAAACACCATATATTTT. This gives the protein CASSLEVSGNTIYF.

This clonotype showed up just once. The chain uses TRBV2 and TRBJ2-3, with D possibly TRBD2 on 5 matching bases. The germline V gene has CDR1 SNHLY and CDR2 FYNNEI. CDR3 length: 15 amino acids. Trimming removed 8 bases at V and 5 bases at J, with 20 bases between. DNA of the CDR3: TGTGCCAGCTGGGAGACTTGCGGAACAAAAGATACGCAGTATTTT. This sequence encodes CASWETCGTKDTQYF.

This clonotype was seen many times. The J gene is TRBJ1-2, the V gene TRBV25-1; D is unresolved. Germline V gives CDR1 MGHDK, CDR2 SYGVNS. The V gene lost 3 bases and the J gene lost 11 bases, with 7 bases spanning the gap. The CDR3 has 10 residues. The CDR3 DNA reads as TGTGCCAGCAGTGACTCTTTTTACACCTTC. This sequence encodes CASSDSFYTF.

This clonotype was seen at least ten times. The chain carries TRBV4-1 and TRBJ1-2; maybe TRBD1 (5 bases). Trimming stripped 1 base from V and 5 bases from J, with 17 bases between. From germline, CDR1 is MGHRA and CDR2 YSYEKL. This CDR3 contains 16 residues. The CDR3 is CASSQGSETELYGYTF. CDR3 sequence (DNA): TGCGCCAGCAGCCAAGGCTCCGAGACAGAACTATATGGCTACACCTTC.

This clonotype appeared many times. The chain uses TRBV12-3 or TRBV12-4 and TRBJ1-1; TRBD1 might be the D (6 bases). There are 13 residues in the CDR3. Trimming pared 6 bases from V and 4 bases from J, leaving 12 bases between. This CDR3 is CASSPGALTEAFF. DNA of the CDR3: TGTGCCAGCAGCCCGGGGGCTCTCACTGAAGCTTTCTTT.

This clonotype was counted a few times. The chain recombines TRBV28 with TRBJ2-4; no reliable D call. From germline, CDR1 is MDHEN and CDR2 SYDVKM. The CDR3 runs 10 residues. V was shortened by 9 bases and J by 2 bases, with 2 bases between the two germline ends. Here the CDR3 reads CARPKNIQYF. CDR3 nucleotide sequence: TGTGCCAGGCCCAAAAACATTCAGTACTTC.

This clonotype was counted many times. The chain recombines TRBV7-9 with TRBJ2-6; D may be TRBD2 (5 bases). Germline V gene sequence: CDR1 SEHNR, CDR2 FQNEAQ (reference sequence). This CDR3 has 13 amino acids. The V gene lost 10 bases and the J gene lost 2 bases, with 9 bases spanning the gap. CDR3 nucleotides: TGTGCCACCTCGGAGGCTGGGGCCAACGTCCTGACTTTC. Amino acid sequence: CATSEAGANVLTF.